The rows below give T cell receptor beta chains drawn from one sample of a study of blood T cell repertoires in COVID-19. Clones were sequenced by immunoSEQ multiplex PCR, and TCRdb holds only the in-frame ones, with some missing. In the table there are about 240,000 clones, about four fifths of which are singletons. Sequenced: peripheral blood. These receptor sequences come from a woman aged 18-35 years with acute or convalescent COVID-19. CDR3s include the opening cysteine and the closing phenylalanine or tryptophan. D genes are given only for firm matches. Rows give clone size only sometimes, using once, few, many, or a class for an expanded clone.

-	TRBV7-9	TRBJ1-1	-	CASSLARTANTEAFF	TGTGCCAGCAGCTTAGCTAGGACAGCGAACACTGAAGCTTTCTTT
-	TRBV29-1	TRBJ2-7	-	CSVENDASETYEQYF	TGCAGCGTTGAAAACGACGCTAGCGAGACTTACGAGCAGTACTTC
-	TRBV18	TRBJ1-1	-	CASSPLDMNTEAFF	TGTGCCAGCTCACCCTTGGACATGAACACTGAAGCTTTCTTT
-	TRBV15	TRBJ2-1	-	CATSRKGDNEQFF	TGTGCCACCAGCAGGAAAGGGGACAATGAGCAGTTCTTC
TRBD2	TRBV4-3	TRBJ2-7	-	CASSQNGQGTSGRATYEQYF	TGCGCCAGCAGCCAAAATGGGCAAGGGACTAGCGGGAGAGCCACCTACGAGCAGTACTTC
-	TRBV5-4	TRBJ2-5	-	CASSSTGWETQYF	TGTGCCAGCAGCTCCACAGGGTGGGAGACCCAGTACTTC
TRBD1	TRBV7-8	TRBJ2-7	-	CASSLDWTGWYEQYF	TGTGCCAGCAGCTTAGACTGGACAGGGTGGTACGAGCAGTACTTC
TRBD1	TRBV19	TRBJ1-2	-	CASSPSGTGTYGYTF	TGTGCCAGTAGTCCTTCCGGGACAGGGACCTATGGCTACACCTTC
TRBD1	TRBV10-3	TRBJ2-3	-	CAISESSTGVDTQYF	TGTGCCATCAGTGAGTCCAGTACAGGGGTAGATACGCAGTATTTT
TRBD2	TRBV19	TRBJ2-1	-	CATRLAGGNEQFF	TGTGCCACCCGACTAGCGGGAGGCAATGAGCAGTTCTTC
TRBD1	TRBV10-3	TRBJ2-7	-	CAISGDRVREQYF	TGTGCCATCAGCGGGGACAGGGTCCGGGAGCAGTACTTC
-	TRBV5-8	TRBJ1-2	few	CASSQFRTTNYGYTF	TGTGCCAGCAGCCAATTTCGGACAACCAACTATGGCTACACCTTC
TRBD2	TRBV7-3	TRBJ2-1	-	CASSLWASGLSSYNEQFF	TGTGCCAGCAGCTTATGGGCTAGCGGTCTGAGCTCCTACAATGAGCAGTTCTTC
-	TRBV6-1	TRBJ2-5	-	CASSDGTKETQYF	TGTGCCAGCAGTGATGGGACAAAAGAGACCCAGTACTTC
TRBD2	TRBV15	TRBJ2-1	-	CATTTSGRYNEQFF	TGTGCCACCACCACCAGCGGGAGGTACAATGAGCAGTTCTTC
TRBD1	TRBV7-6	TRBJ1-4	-	CASSLETGGGDEKLFF	TGTGCCAGCAGCTTAGAAACAGGGGGCGGGGATGAAAAACTGTTTTTT
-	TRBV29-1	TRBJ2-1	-	CSARGSYNEQFF	TGCAGCGCACGGGGCTCCTACAATGAGCAGTTCTTC
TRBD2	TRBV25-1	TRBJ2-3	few	CASSARTSGPPDTQYF	TGTGCCAGCAGTGCCCGGACTAGCGGGCCGCCAGATACGCAGTATTTT
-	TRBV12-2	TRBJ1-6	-	CARGRTGNIYNSPLHF	TGTGCAAGAGGTCGTACGGGGAACATCTATAATTCACCCCTCCACTTT
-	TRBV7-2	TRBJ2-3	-	CASSLVVWASTDTQYF	TGTGCCAGCAGCTTAGTAGTCTGGGCTAGCACAGATACGCAGTATTTT
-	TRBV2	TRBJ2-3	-	CASITQGQDTQYF	TGTGCCAGCATTACACAGGGTCAAGATACGCAGTATTTT
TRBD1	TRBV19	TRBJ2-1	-	CASSGGDRGSPYNEQFF	TGTGCCAGTAGCGGAGGGGACAGGGGATCCCCCTACAATGAGCAGTTCTTC
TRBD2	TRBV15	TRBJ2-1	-	CATSSLLAGLNEQFF	TGTGCCACCAGCAGCTTACTAGCGGGCTTAAATGAGCAGTTCTTC
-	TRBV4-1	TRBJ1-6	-	CASSQVGGQPQSSYNSPLHF	TGCGCCAGCAGCCAAGTGGGCGGGCAGCCCCAGAGCTCCTATAATTCACCCCTCCACTTT
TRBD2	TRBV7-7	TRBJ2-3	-	CASSPGTSLADTQYF	TGTGCTAGCAGCCCCGGGACTAGTCTAGCAGATACGCAGTATTTT
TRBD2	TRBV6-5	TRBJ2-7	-	CASSPERAGIEQYF	TGTGCCAGCAGTCCCGAGCGAGCGGGAATCGAGCAGTACTTC
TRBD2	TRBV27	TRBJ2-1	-	CASSSKPPGGGSYNEQFF	TGTGCCAGCAGTTCTAAGCCTCCTGGGGGGGGCTCCTACAATGAGCAGTTCTTC
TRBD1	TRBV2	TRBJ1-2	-	CASNGQGDYGYTF	TGTGCCAGCAACGGACAGGGGGACTATGGCTACACCTTC
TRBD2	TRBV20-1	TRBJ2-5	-	CSASGAGGRQETQYF	TGCAGTGCAAGTGGGGCGGGAGGACGACAAGAGACCCAGTACTTC
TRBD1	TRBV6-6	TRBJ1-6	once	CASSPGTGDSPLHF	TGTGCCAGCAGCCCCGGGACAGGCGATTCACCCCTCCACTTT
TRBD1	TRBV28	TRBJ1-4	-	CASSGTGLREKLFF	TGTGCCAGCAGCGGGACAGGGCTAAGGGAAAAACTGTTTTTT